Here is one TCR beta chain with its context. As processed by the authors: Estimates of nucleated cell counts were drawn from the amplification of reference gene primers. The protocol was immunoSEQ multiplex PCR, while the TCRdb copy is restricted to in-frame clones and leaves out a portion. D and trimming come from the DNA, and the V and J calls and clone size come from that table. Of about 160,000 clones listed, 80% to 90% are singletons. The record originates from a study of blood T cell repertoires in COVID-19. Study at large: Some COVID-19 samples were acute and others convalescent; all came from the United States, Italy and Spain. Sample material is recorded as cDNA or gDNA derived from T cells, B-cell-depleted T cells, or PBMCs.

The CDR3 is 17 residues long. Trimming cost V 6 bases and J 8 bases; bases outside gene matches: 13. Germline loops: CDR1 MNHEY, CDR2 SMNVEV (reference sequence). The sequence came from a man between 65 and 79 years old with acute or convalescent COVID-19. The material sequenced was peripheral blood. The rearrangement joins TRBV27 to TRBJ2-1; 13 nucleotides line up with TRBD2. In DNA, the CDR3 is TGTGCCAGCAGAATCCTGGGACTAGCGGGGTCGGGACATGAGCAGTTCTTC. Amino acids: CASRILGLAGSGHEQFF.